Each of the 2 T cell receptor beta chains below was sequenced from the same sample in a study of T cells in Graves' hyperthyroidism and ophthalmopathy. TCR beta CDR3 region amplification was performed from RNA transcripts. Researchers ran a first-round RT-PCR on the TCR CDR3 using the HTBI primer set. Each CDR3 protein is one row after TCRdb ran MiXCR on the multiplex PCR reads. The sample lists 200,000 to 250,000 distinct CDR3 sequences; about 15% were seen once. The sequenced material came from blood. The origin of the receptors is a woman aged 45-65 years with Graves' hyperthyroidism.

A few counts support this clonotype. DNA of the CDR3: TGTGCCAGCAGCTTGGCTAGCGTGAGTCAAGGTGAGCAGTTCTTC. It specifies CASSLASVSQGEQFF. This chain joins TRBV7-2 and TRBJ2-1; D might be TRBD2 (6 bases). Germline loops: CDR1 SGHTA, CDR2 FQGNSA. Trimming took off 3 bases at V and 9 bases at J, with 18 bases between the two ends. CDR3 length: 15 amino acids.

This clonotype was seen many times. The rearrangement uses TRBV7-8 and TRBJ1-5; D unclear. Trimming stripped 5 bases from V and 13 bases from J, with 15 bases between. Looked up from germline, CDR1 is SGHVS and CDR2 is FQNEAQ. This CDR3 is 12 amino acids long. CDR3 amino acids: CASSHLDSPQHF. Written as DNA, the CDR3 is TGTGCCAGCAGCCACCTTGATAGCCCACAGCATTTT.